These T cell receptor beta chains were read from a single sample in a study of blood T cell repertoires in COVID-19. Profiling relied on immunoSEQ multiplex PCR, and the TCRdb table lists in-frame clones only, not all of them. The data contain over 150,000 clones, about 88% of them singletons. Sequencing used peripheral blood. Receptors originate from a woman between 55 and 75 years old with COVID-19, enrolled during active disease. Both conserved end residues are part of each CDR3. D genes are given only for firm matches. Some rows mark clone size as missing; the rest say once, few, many or name a class of expanded clone.

V	length	J	D	size	DNA	CDR3
TRBV11-2	13	TRBJ1-3	-	-	TGTGCCAGCGGAGTCCTGTCTGCCCGAACCATATATTTT	CASGVLSARTIYF
TRBV10-1	15	TRBJ2-1	TRBD1	-	TGCGCCAGCAGCTTAGGGGGGACAGGGAAGGATGAGCAGTTCTTC	CASSLGGTGKDEQFF
TRBV27	14	TRBJ1-1	-	-	TGTGCCAGCAGTTTCGACAGGTCGAGGACTGAAGCTTTCTTT	CASSFDRSRTEAFF
TRBV19	15	TRBJ1-4	-	many	TGTGCCAGTAGTCTGTACAGGGCCACTAATGAAAAACTGTTTTTT	CASSLYRATNEKLFF
TRBV9	14	TRBJ2-5	TRBD1	few	TGTGCCAGCGGCCGGACAGGGTCGCAAGAGACCCAGTACTTC	CASGRTGSQETQYF
TRBV11-3	14	TRBJ1-1	-	-	TGTGCCAGCAGCTACGGGGGACTGAACACTGAAGCTTTCTTT	CASSYGGLNTEAFF
TRBV3-1/TRBV3-2	17	TRBJ2-3	-	once	TGTGCCAGCAGCCCTGAAACCGCTAGACAGGGCACAGATACGCAGTATTTT	CASSPETARQGTDTQYF
TRBV6-1	18	TRBJ1-5	TRBD1	-	TGTGCCAGCAGGGAAAACTATCCGGGACAGGGGTTCAGTCAGCCCCAGCATTTT	CASRENYPGQGFSQPQHF
TRBV7-8	19	TRBJ1-1	-	-	TGTGCCAGCAGCTTAGGGGGTTGGGGCAATGATCAGCTGAACACTGAAGCTTTCTTT	CASSLGGWGNDQLNTEAFF
TRBV21-1	15	TRBJ2-7	-	-	TGTGCCAGCAGCAAAGATTGGGCGGGAGGCTACGAGCAGTACTTC	CASSKDWAGGYEQYF
TRBV6-4	18	TRBJ1-2	TRBD1	-	TGTGCCAGCAGTGACCGTCCCGGGACAGGGAGGTTTAACTATGGCTACACCTTC	CASSDRPGTGRFNYGYTF
TRBV7-2	13	TRBJ2-2	-	few	TGTGCCAGCAGCTTCTCCAGGATCGGGGAGCTGTTTTTT	CASSFSRIGELFF
TRBV14	15	TRBJ1-6	-	-	TGTGCCAGCAGCCAAGTAGGGAGGAGGGATTCACCCCTCCACTTT	CASSQVGRRDSPLHF
TRBV6-5	16	TRBJ1-1	-	few	TGTGCCAGCAGTTACCTCCTCGCGGACAAGCTCGCTGAAGCTTTCTTT	CASSYLLADKLAEAFF
TRBV5-1	16	TRBJ1-2	-	-	TGCGCCCGCGAGTTCCGGGGGGAACCCCAATTCTATGGCTACACCTTC	CAREFRGEPQFYGYTF
TRBV9	15	TRBJ2-5	-	few	TGTGCCAGCAGCGTAGGGGCGTCTGGGGGGGAGACCCAGTACTTC	CASSVGASGGETQYF
TRBV18	15	TRBJ2-5	-	-	TGTGCCAGCTCAGCCAGGGGAAGTAGCCAAGAGACCCAGTACTTC	CASSARGSSQETQYF
TRBV7-9	14	TRBJ1-6	-	-	TGTGCCAGCAGTTCAACAGGGACAAGTTCACCCCTCCACTTT	CASSSTGTSSPLHF
TRBV6-4	15	TRBJ1-2	TRBD1	-	TGTGCCAGCAGTGCAGGGGGGACACCTAACTATGGCTACACCTTC	CASSAGGTPNYGYTF
TRBV10-2	14	TRBJ2-2	TRBD1	-	TGCGCCAGCAGGGGGACAGGGAACACCGGGGAGCTGTTTTTT	CASRGTGNTGELFF
TRBV4-1	16	TRBJ1-6	-	-	TGCGCCAGCAGCCAAGATCAGGCAGGCTACGATTCACCCCTCCACTTT	CASSQDQAGYDSPLHF
TRBV19	12	TRBJ1-2	-	-	TGTGCCAGTAGTAGAGGGTACTATGGCTACACCTTC	CASSRGYYGYTF
TRBV19	15	TRBJ1-2	TRBD1	-	TGTGCCAGTTCTCGTTCAGGGGGCCGGAACTATGGCTACACCTTC	CASSRSGGRNYGYTF
TRBV5-1	16	TRBJ1-6	-	-	TGCGCCAGCAGCTGGACCCCGGACAGAGATAATTCACCCCTCCACTTT	CASSWTPDRDNSPLHF
TRBV7-3	17	TRBJ2-2	TRBD1	-	TGTGCCAGCAGTGTAGGAGGAGGGACAGGGAACACCGGGGAGCTGTTTTTT	CASSVGGGTGNTGELFF
TRBV4-1	18	TRBJ1-4	-	-	TGCGCCAGCAGCCAACCCTCGACAGAAGGCCACTCGGGCCGAAAACTGTTTTTT	CASSQPSTEGHSGRKLFF
TRBV4-2	19	TRBJ1-6	TRBD1	-	TGTGCCAGCAGCCAAGAGCCTCCCGGGACAGTCTCCAATAATTCACCCCTCCACTTT	CASSQEPPGTVSNNSPLHF
TRBV6-5	16	TRBJ2-3	TRBD1	once	TGTGCCAGCAGTTACTCTGGGACAGATATTGCAGATACGCAGTATTTT	CASSYSGTDIADTQYF
TRBV19	14	TRBJ2-4	TRBD1	-	TGTGCCAGTAGTATTAGGACAGGCGACGATATTCAGTACTTC	CASSIRTGDDIQYF
TRBV12-5	11	TRBJ1-2	-	once	TGTGCTAGTGGCTCAGGCTATGGCTACACCTTC	CASGSGYGYTF
TRBV5-6	15	TRBJ1-2	TRBD1	-	TGTGCCAGCAGCCGACAGGGGGAGACTATGGCTGACTACACCTTC	CASSRQGETMADYTF
TRBV18	17	TRBJ1-6	-	few	TGTGCCAGCTCACCACGGGCCACGAGCTCGGGGATTTCACCCCTCCACTTT	CASSPRATSSGISPLHF
TRBV7-9	15	TRBJ2-6	-	once	TGTGCCAGCAGCTTACAGCGCGCCGGGGCCAACGTCCTGACTTTC	CASSLQRAGANVLTF
TRBV6-2/TRBV6-3	14	TRBJ1-2	-	-	TGTGCCAGCAGTAATACAGGGATCATACATGGCTACACCTTC	CASSNTGIIHGYTF
TRBV5-1	16	TRBJ2-1	TRBD2	-	TGCGCCAGCAGCCCCCCGGGACTAGCGGGAGATTCAGGGCAGTTCTTC	CASSPPGLAGDSGQFF
TRBV29-1	15	TRBJ2-7	TRBD2	many	TGCAGCGTTGAATACCTAGCGGGAAGAGGTTACGAGCAGTACTTC	CSVEYLAGRGYEQYF
TRBV9	13	TRBJ1-3	TRBD1	-	TGTGCCAGCAGCGGACAGGGGGCGCACACCATATATTTT	CASSGQGAHTIYF
TRBV7-6	11	TRBJ1-1	-	-	TGTGCCAGCAGCCCGTCCCTTGAAGCTTTCTTT	CASSPSLEAFF
TRBV9	16	TRBJ2-3	TRBD2	-	TGTGCCAGCAGCGCGACTAGCGGGGGGGCCTATGATACGCAGTATTTT	CASSATSGGAYDTQYF
TRBV2	12	TRBJ1-1	-	-	TGTGCCAGCAGTGAGGGAGGCACTGAAGCTTTCTTT	CASSEGGTEAFF
TRBV3-1/TRBV3-2	16	TRBJ2-7	TRBD1	-	TGTGCCAGCAGCCAATGCCTTAGGGGACAGATCTACGAGCAGTACTTC	CASSQCLRGQIYEQYF
TRBV19	13	TRBJ1-2	TRBD1	-	TGTGCCAGTAGTATCGTAGGGGGCTTTGGCTACACCTTC	CASSIVGGFGYTF